The sequence of this T cell receptor (beta chain) was determined in a study of early T cells in non-severe SARS-CoV-2 infection. Study details: Chains were not paired, and sequencing was done on bulk RNA from unsorted whole blood. Notes on the study in general: Matching against VDJdb likely underestimated virus-specific expansions, favoring anti-spike CD8.

Individual cDNA molecules received unique molecular identifiers. A single record per CDR3 protein comes from TCRdb applying MiXCR to the 5' RACE reads. The table has around 100,000 distinct CDR3 sequences, 15% to 20% seen once. Germline V gene lookup returns CDR1 SGHTA and CDR2 FQGNSA. This CDR3 contains 16 residues. Between the trimmed V and J ends, which lost 4 bases and 3 bases, there was a span of 16 bases. A note on this clonotype: What it binds is unknown.

What was sequenced was whole blood. V gene TRBV7-2 combines with J gene TRBJ2-1; D tentatively reads TRBD1 or TRBD2 (5 bases each). The origin of this receptor is an adult who was a healthcare worker with PCR-confirmed SARS-CoV-2 infection or an uninfected control (not recorded which). The CDR3 spells CASSSGRTARYNEQFF. The CDR3 DNA reads as TGTGCCAGCAGCTCGGGACGGACGGCTCGCTACAATGAGCAGTTCTTC.